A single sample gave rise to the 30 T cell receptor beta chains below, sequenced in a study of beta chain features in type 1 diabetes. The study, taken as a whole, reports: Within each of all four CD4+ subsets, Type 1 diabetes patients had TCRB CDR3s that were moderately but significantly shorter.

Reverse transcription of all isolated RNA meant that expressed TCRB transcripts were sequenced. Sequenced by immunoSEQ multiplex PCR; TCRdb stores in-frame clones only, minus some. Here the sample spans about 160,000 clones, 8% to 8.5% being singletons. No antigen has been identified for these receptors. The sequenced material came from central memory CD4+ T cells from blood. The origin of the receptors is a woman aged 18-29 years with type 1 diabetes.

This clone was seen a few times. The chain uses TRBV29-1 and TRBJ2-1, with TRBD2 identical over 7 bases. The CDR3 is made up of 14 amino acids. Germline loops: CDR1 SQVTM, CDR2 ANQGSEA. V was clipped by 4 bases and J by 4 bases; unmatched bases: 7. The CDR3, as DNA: TGCAGCGTTGCTCGGGGGACTACATACAATGAGCAGTTCTTC. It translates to CSVARGTTYNEQFF.

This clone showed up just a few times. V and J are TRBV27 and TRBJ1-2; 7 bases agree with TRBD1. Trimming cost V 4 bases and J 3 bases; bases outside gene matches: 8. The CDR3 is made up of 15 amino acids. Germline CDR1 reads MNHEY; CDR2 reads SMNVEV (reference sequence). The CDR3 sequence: CASSSFSGTDYGYTF. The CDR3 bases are TGTGCCAGCAGTTCATTTTCCGGGACAGACTATGGCTACACCTTC.

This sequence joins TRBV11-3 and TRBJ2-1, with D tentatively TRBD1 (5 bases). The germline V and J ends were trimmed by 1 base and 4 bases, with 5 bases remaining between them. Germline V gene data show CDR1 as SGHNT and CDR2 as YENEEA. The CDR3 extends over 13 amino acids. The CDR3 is CASSLGTYNEQFF. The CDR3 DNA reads TGTGCCAGCAGCTTAGGGACATACAATGAGCAGTTCTTC.

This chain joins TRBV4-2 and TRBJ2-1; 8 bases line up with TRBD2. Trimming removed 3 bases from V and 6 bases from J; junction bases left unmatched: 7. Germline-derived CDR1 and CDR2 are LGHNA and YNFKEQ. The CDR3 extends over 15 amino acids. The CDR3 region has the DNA TGTGCCAGCAGCCAGCCGACTAGCGAACGCAATGAGCAGTTCTTC. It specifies CASSQPTSERNEQFF.

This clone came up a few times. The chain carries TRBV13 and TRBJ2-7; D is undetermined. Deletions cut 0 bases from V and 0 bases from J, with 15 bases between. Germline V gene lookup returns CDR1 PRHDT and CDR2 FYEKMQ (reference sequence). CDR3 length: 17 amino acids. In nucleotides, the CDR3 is TGTGCCAGCAGCTTAGGCCGCGGCAGTTCTGGCTCCTACGAGCAGTACTTC. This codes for CASSLGRGSSGSYEQYF. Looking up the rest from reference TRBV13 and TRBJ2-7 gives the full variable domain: AAGVIQSPRHLIKEKRETATLKCYPIPRHDTVYWYQQGPGQDPQFLISFYEKMQSDKGSIPDRFSAQQFSDYHSELNMSSLELGDSALYFCASSLGRGSSGSYEQYFGPGTRLTVT.

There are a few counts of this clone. The CDR3 DNA reads as TGTGCCAGCAACAAGGTGGGAGCCTACAATGAGCAGTTCTTC. This sequence encodes CASNKVGAYNEQFF. The chain uses TRBV7-2 and TRBJ2-1; a possible D gene is TRBD2 (5 bases). Germline V CDR1 and CDR2: SGHTA, FQGNSA. Trimming took off 7 bases at V and 2 bases at J, with 12 bases between the two ends. There are 14 residues in the CDR3.

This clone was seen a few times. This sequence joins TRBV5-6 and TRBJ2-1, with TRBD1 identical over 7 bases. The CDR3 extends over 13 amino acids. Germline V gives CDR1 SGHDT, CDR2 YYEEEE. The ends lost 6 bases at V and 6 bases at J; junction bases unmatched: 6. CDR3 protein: CASIRQGGNEQFF. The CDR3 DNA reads TGTGCCAGCATAAGACAGGGTGGCAATGAGCAGTTCTTC.

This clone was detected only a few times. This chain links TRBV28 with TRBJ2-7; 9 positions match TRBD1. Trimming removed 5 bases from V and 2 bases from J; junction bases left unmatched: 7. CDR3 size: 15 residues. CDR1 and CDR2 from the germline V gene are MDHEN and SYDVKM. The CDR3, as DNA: TGTGCCAGCAGTCATACAGGGGGCGAACCCTACGAGCAGTACTTC. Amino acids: CASSHTGGEPYEQYF.

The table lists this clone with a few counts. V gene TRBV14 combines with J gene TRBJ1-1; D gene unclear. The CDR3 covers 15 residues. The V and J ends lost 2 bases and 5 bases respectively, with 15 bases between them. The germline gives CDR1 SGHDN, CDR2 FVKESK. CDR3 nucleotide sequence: TGTGCCAGCAGCCAACTAATCGGGCCGGGGACTGAAGCTTTCTTT. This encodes CASSQLIGPGTEAFF.

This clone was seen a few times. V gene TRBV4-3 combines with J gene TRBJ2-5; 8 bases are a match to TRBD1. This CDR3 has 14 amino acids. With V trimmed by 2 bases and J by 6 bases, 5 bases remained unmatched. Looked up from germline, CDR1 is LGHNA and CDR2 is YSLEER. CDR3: CASSQRTGRQTQYF. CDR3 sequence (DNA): TGCGCCAGCAGCCAACGGACAGGGCGCCAGACCCAGTACTTC.

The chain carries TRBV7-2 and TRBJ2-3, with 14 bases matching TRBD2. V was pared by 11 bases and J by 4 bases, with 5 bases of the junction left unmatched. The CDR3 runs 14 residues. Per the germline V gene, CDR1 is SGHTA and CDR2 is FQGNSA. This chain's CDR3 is CAWRLAGGADTQYF. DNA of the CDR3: TGTGCCTGGCGACTAGCGGGGGGGGCAGATACGCAGTATTTT.

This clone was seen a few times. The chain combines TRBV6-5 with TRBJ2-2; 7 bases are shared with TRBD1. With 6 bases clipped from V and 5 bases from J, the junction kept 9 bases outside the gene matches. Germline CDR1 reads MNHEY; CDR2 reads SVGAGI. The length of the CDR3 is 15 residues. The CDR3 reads CASRRRGQGTGELFF. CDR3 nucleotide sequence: TGTGCCAGCAGGCGAAGGGGGCAGGGGACCGGGGAGCTGTTTTTT.

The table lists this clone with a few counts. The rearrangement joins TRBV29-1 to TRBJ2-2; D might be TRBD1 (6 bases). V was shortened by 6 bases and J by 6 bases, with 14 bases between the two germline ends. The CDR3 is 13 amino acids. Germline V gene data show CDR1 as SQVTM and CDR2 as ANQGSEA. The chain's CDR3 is CSVGQTHAGELFF. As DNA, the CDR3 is TGCAGCGTCGGACAGACGCACGCCGGGGAGCTGTTTTTT.

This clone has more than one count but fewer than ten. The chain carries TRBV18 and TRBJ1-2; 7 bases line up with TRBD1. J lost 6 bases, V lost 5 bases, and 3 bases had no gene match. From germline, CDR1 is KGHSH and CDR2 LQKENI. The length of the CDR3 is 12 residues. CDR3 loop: CASSAQGDGYTF. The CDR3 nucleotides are TGTGCCAGCTCAGCGCAGGGGGATGGCTACACCTTC. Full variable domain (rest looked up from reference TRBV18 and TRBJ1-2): NAGVMQNPRHLVRRRGQEARLRCSPMKGHSHVYWYRQLPEEGLKFMVYLQKENIIDESGMPKERFSAEFPKEGPSILRIQQVVRGDSAAYFCASSAQGDGYTFGSGTRLTVV.

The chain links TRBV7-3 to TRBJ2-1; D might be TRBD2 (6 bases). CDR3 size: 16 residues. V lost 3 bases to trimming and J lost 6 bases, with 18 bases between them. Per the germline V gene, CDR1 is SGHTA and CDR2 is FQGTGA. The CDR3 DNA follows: TGTGCCAGCAGCTTTATAGGGAGACTAGGATTCAATGAGCAGTTCTTC. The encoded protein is CASSFIGRLGFNEQFF.

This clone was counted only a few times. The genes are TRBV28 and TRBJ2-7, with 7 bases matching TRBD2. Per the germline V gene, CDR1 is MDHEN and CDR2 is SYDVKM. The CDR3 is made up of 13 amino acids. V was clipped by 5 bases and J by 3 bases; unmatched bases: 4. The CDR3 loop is CASSPTGGYEQYF. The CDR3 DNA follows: TGTGCCAGCAGTCCTACGGGGGGCTACGAGCAGTACTTC.

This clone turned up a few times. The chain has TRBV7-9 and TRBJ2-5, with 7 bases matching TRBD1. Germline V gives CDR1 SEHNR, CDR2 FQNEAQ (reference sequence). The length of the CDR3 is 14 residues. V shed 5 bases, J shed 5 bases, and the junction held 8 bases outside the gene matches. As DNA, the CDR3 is TGTGCCAGCAGCCCTGGGACAGCGAGGGAGACCCAGTACTTC. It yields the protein CASSPGTARETQYF.

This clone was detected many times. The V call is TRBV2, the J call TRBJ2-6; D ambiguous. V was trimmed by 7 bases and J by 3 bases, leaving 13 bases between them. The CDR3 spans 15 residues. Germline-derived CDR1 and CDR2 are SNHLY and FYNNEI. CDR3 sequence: CASIAEEDGANVLTF. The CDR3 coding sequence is TGTGCCAGCATCGCCGAAGAGGATGGGGCCAACGTCCTGACTTTC.

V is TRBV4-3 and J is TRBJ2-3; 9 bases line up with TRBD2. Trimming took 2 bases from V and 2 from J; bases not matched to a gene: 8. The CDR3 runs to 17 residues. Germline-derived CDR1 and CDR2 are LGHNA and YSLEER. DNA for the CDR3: TGCGCCAGCAGCCAACGCGCAGCGGGGGGCAACACAGATACGCAGTATTTT. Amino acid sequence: CASSQRAAGGNTDTQYF.

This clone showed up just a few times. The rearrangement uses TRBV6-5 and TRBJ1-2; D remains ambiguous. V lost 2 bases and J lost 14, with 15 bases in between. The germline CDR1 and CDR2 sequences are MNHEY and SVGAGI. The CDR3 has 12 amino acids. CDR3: CASSYGVSHWTF. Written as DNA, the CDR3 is TGTGCCAGCAGTTACGGTGTCAGTCATTGGACCTTC.

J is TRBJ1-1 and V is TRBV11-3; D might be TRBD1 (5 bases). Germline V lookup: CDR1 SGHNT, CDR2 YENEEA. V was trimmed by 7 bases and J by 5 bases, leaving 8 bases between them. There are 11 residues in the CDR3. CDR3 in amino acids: CASTRDTEAFF. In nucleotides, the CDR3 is TGTGCCAGCACCAGGGATACTGAAGCTTTCTTT.

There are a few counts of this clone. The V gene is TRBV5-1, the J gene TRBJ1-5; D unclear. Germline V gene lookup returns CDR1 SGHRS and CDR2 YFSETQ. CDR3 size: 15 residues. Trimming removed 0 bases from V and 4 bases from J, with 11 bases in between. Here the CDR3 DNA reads TGCGCCAGCAGCTTGGCCGGGTTGGAAAATCAGCCCCAGCATTTT. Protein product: CASSLAGLENQPQHF.

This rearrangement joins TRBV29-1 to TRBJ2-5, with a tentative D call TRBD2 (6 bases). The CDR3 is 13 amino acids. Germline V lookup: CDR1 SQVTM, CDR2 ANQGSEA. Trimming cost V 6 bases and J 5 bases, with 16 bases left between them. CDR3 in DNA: TGCAGCGTGGGACTGACCCATCGGGAGACCCAGTACTTC. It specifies CSVGLTHRETQYF.

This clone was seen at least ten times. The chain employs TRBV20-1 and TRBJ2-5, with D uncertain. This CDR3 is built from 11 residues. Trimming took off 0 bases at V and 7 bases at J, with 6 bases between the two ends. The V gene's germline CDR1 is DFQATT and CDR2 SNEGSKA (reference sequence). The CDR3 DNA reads TGCAGTGCTAGAGATTTCGGGACCCAGTACTTC. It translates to CSARDFGTQYF.

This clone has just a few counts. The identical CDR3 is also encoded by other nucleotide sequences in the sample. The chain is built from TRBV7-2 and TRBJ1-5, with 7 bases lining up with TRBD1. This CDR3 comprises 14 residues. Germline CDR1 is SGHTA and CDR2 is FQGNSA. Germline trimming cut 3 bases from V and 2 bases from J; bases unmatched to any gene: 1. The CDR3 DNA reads TGTGCCAGCAGCTTTGGACAGGGCAATCAGCCCCAGCATTTT. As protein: CASSFGQGNQPQHF.

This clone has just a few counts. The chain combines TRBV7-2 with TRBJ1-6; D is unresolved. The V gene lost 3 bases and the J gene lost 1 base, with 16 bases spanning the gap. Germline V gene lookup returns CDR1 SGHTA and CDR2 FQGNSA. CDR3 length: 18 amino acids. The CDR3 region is CASSFLRAGGSYNSPLHF. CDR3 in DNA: TGTGCCAGCAGCTTCCTCCGGGCAGGAGGATCCTATAATTCACCCCTCCACTTT.

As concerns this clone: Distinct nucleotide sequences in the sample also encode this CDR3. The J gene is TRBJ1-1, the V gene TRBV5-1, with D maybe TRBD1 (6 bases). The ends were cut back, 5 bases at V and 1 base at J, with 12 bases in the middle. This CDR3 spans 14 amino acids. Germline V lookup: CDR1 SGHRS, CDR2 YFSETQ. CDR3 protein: CASSPRGGNTEAFF. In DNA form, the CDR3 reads TGCGCCAGCAGTCCCCGAGGGGGGAACACTGAAGCTTTCTTT. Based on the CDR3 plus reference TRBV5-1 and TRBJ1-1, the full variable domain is KAGVTQTPRYLIKTRGQQVTLSCSPISGHRSVSWYQQTPGQGLQFLFEYFSETQRNKGNFPGRFSGRQFSNSRSEMNVSTLELGDSALYLCASSPRGGNTEAFFGQGTRLTVV.

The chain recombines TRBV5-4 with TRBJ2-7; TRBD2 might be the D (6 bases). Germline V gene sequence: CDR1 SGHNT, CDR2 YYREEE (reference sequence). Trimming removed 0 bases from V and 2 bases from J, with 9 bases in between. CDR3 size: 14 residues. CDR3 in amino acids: CASSLVADPYEQYF. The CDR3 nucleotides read TGTGCCAGCAGCTTGGTAGCGGATCCCTACGAGCAGTACTTC.

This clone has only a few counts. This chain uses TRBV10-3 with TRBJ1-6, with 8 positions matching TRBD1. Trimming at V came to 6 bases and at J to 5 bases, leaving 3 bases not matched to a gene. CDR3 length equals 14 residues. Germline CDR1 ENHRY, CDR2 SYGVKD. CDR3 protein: CAISQGADNSPLHF. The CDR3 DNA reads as TGTGCCATCAGCCAGGGGGCGGATAATTCACCCCTCCACTTT.

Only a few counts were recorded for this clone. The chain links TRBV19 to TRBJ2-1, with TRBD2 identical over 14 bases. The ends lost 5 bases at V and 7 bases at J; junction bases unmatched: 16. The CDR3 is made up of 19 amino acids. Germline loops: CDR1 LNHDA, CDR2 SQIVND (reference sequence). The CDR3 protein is CASSPGTGTSGRILNEQFF. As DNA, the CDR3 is TGTGCCAGTAGTCCTGGGACAGGGACTAGCGGGAGAATCCTGAATGAGCAGTTCTTC.